Presented here are 17 T cell receptor beta chains from one specimen sequenced in a study of T cells in women clearing cervical HPV infection. Data came from immunoSEQ multiplex PCR; TCRdb stores just in-frame clones and leaves some out. Recorded for this sample: more than 30,000 clones. Sequencing was done on a sample of blood buffy coat. The receptors come from a woman aged 18-69 years with a cervical HPV16 infection that either progressed to CIN3+ or cleared (not recorded which).

Of note for this clone: One end of the junction fails to match germline, which may point to a read error. Read data end 3 residues before the CDR3 end; the end is taken from the germline J gene. J is TRBJ1-6 and V is TRBV7-9, with a possible D match to TRBD1 (5 bases). The CDR3 runs to 15 residues. Germline lookup yields CDR1 SEHNR and CDR2 FQNEAQ (reference sequence). The part of the CDR3 DNA that was read is TGTGCCAGCAGCCTAGCCAGGGATCGTAATTCACCC. Its protein product is CASSLARDRNSP. The entire CDR3 protein is CASSLARDRNSPLHF.

With regard to this clone: The CDR3 goes on 3 residues after the read ends, and that part is filled in from the germline J gene. The chain combines TRBV5-1 with TRBJ2-7; 9 nucleotides match TRBD2. CDR3 length equals 15 residues. Trimming removed 0 bases from V and 3 bases from J; junction bases left unmatched: 4. Germline-derived CDR1 and CDR2 are SGHRS and YFSETQ. Incomplete CDR3 DNA: TGCGCCAGCAGCTTGGCTAGCGGGGAATACTACGAG. Translating it yields CASSLASGEYYE. Given in full, the CDR3 is CASSLASGEYYEQYF.

A remark on this clone: The read gets to within 3 residues of the CDR3 end, and the germline J gene fills in the rest. The chain carries TRBV6-2 or TRBV6-3 and TRBJ1-5; TRBD1 aligns across 7 bases. V lost 2 bases to trimming and J lost 7 bases; unmatched junction nucleotides: 8. This CDR3 contains 15 residues. Germline CDR1 reads MNHEY; CDR2 reads SVGEGT. CDR3: CASSYTGTERQPQHF. CDR3 bases read: TGTGCCAGCAGTTACACTGGGACAGAGAGACAGCCC.

A remark on this clone: The read halts 3 residues ahead of the CDR3 end, with the missing end drawn from the germline J gene. The rearrangement links TRBV19 to TRBJ2-3; 13 positions match TRBD2. With V trimmed by 8 bases and J by 0 bases, 11 bases remained unmatched. The CDR3 runs 18 residues. Looked up from germline, CDR1 is LNHDA and CDR2 is SQIVND (reference sequence). The CDR3 spells CASFRTSGSAASTDTQYF. CDR3 DNA (partial): TGTGCCAGTTTCCGGACTAGCGGGAGCGCCGCTAGCACAGATACG.

The sequenced CDR3 bases are TGTGCCAGCAGCCATAATAGCGGGATGTTGGGCGAG. Protein product: CASSHNSGMLGE. The CDR3 reads in full as CASSHNSGMLGEQYF. The chain recombines TRBV27 with TRBJ2-7; the match to TRBD2 covers 8 bases. The read stops 3 residues short of the end of the CDR3; the missing end is completed from the germline J gene. The CDR3 covers 15 residues. Germline V gives CDR1 MNHEY, CDR2 SMNVEV (reference sequence). The trim removed 6 bases at V and 6 bases at J, leaving 13 bases unmatched.

On this clone itself: The junction does not match germline at one end; this may be a read error. The read comes to an end 3 residues before the CDR3 does, leaving the germline J gene to fill in the end. Other nucleotide sequences in the sample specify the same CDR3. J is TRBJ1-3 and V is TRBV19; D is possibly TRBD1 (6 bases). Looked up from germline, CDR1 is LNHDA and CDR2 is SQIVND (reference sequence). The CDR3 is 14 residues long. The CDR3 DNA, read in part, is TGTGCCAGTAGTCCAGGGGCCTCCGGAAACACT. Protein sequence: CASSPGASGNT. The whole CDR3 protein is CASSPGASGNTIYF. Looking up the rest from reference TRBV19 and TRBJ1-3 gives the full variable domain: DGGITQSPKYLFRKEGQNVTLSCEQNLNHDAMYWYRQDPGQGLRLIYYSQIVNDFQKGDIAEGYSVSREKKESFPLTVTSAQKNPTAFYLCASSPGASGNTIYFGEGSWLTVV.

Note on this clone: Sequencing ends 3 residues short of the CDR3 end; the germline J gene provides the rest. V is TRBV5-1 and J is TRBJ2-2; a weak D match, TRBD1 (6 bases). The CDR3 is 15 residues long. Germline V gene sequence: CDR1 SGHRS, CDR2 YFSETQ. The V gene lost 6 bases and the J gene lost 0 bases, with 12 bases spanning the gap. The CDR3 loop is CASTPDRTNTGELFF. The CDR3 bases that were read are TGCGCCAGCACCCCAGACAGGACGAACACCGGGGAG. The variable domain in full, completed from reference TRBV5-1 and TRBJ2-2, reads KAGVTQTPRYLIKTRGQQVTLSCSPISGHRSVSWYQQTPGQGLQFLFEYFSETQRNKGNFPGRFSGRQFSNSRSEMNVSTLELGDSALYLCASTPDRTNTGELFFGEGSRLTVL.

Concerning this clone itself: The CDR3 end falls 3 residues outside the read, so it is completed with the germline J gene. The chain carries TRBV6-4 and TRBJ2-1; tentatively, D is TRBD1 (5 bases). The CDR3 loop spans 16 amino acids. The germline V gene has CDR1 MRHNA and CDR2 SNTAGT. The germline V and J ends were trimmed by 0 bases and 4 bases, with 13 bases remaining between them. The sequenced CDR3 bases are TGTGCCAGCAGTGACTCGAAAAGGGGCGAGTACAATGAG. It codes for CASSDSKRGEYNE. The full CDR3 sequence reads CASSDSKRGEYNEQFF.

On this clone: The read finishes 3 residues shy of the CDR3 end, and the germline J gene is used to complete it. The chain links TRBV5-1 to TRBJ1-4, with D perhaps TRBD1 (5 bases). Germline lookup yields CDR1 SGHRS and CDR2 YFSETQ. The length of the CDR3 is 15 residues. Incomplete CDR3 DNA: TGCGCCAGCAGCTTGCAGGGTTCTGGGGCCAACGTA. Encoded protein: CASSLQGSGANV. The complete CDR3 sequence is CASSLQGSGANVLFF.

About this clone itself: The read terminates 3 residues before the CDR3 end, so the remaining end is supplied by the germline J gene. The rearrangement links TRBV6-1 to TRBJ2-3, with D perhaps matching TRBD2 (6 bases). The CDR3 loop spans 13 amino acids. CDR1 and CDR2 (germline): MNHNS, SASEGT. The chain's CDR3 is CASSERGNQPQYF. CDR3 bases read: TGTGCCAGCAGTGAACGGGGGAATCAGCCG.

Turning to this clone: The read ends 3 residues before the CDR3 terminus; that terminus is restored from the germline J gene. This rearrangement joins TRBV30 to TRBJ1-6; unclear D gene. Trimming took 2 bases from V and 9 from J, leaving 11 bases between them. The CDR3 sequence is 13 residues long. Germline V gene lookup returns CDR1 GTSNPN and CDR2 SVGIG (reference sequence). The sequenced part of the CDR3 DNA is TGTGCCTGGAGTTTTGGTCAAGGTTCACCC. Translated, it gives CAWSFGQGSP. The complete CDR3 reads CAWSFGQGSPLHF.

About this clone: Read sequence stops 3 residues before the CDR3 end, and the germline J gene provides the missing end. The J gene is TRBJ2-3, the V gene TRBV18; 7 nucleotides line up with TRBD1. The CDR3 spans 16 residues. CDR1 and CDR2 from the germline V gene are KGHSH and LQKENI. The part of the CDR3 DNA that was read is TGTGCCAGCTCACCGAAGGGACAGACGTACCAAGAGACG. It is translated as CASSPKGQTYQET. The whole CDR3 sequence reads CASSPKGQTYQETQYF.

Comments on this clone: The read terminates 3 residues ahead of where the CDR3 ends, so the germline J gene completes it. V and J are TRBV18 and TRBJ2-4; the D gene is possibly TRBD2 (5 bases). Germline-derived CDR1 and CDR2 are KGHSH and LQKENI. This CDR3 is 16 amino acids long. Incomplete CDR3 DNA: TGTGCCAGCTCAGAAGCAACGATGCGGACGGTTAGCGTT. It is translated as CASSEATMRTVSV. The full CDR3 sequence reads CASSEATMRTVSVQYF.

As concerns this clone: From the germline J gene comes the end of the CDR3, since the read stops 3 residues before it. The genes are TRBV30 and TRBJ2-2; TRBD1 matches 8 bases. V lost 5 bases, J lost 2 bases, and 10 bases stayed unmatched. Germline assignment: CDR1 GTSNPN and CDR2 SVGIG (reference sequence). The CDR3 extends over 16 amino acids. CDR3 sequence: CAWCTTGVINTGELFF. The CDR3 DNA, read in part, is TGTGCCTGGTGTACGACAGGGGTAATTAACACCGGGGAG. Full variable domain (outside the CDR3, taken from reference TRBV30 and TRBJ2-2): SQTIHQWPATLVQPVGSPLSLECTVEGTSNPNLYWYRQAAGRGLQLLFYSVGIGQISSEVPQNLSASRPQDRQFILSSKKLLLSDSGFYLCAWCTTGVINTGELFFGEGSRLTVL.

Comment on this clone: The read terminates 3 residues ahead of where the CDR3 ends, so the germline J gene completes it. The rearrangement links TRBV20-1 to TRBJ1-2; 8 bases are shared with TRBD1. Germline CDR1 reads DFQATT; CDR2 reads SNEGSKA (reference sequence). The CDR3 is made up of 13 amino acids. The CDR3 spells CSAPDRVYTGYTF. The sequenced CDR3 bases are TGCAGTGCTCCGGACAGGGTTTATACAGGT.

Concerning this clone: The read finishes 3 residues shy of the CDR3 end, and the germline J gene is used to complete it. V and J are TRBV29-1 and TRBJ2-3; 15 bases are a match to TRBD2. The junction had 3 bases not matched to a gene; V was cut back by 6 bases and J by 5 bases. The CDR3 is 14 amino acids. Germline V CDR1 and CDR2: SQVTM, ANQGSEA. The part of the CDR3 DNA that was read is TGCAGCGTGAGGGGACTAGCGGGAGGAGATACG. It yields the protein CSVRGLAGGDT. Given in full, the CDR3 is CSVRGLAGGDTQYF.

According to its frequency, this clone is medium-sized. The read falls 3 residues short of the CDR3 end, and the missing part is taken from the germline J gene. This chain links TRBV19 with TRBJ1-5; 7 positions agree with TRBD1. CDR1 is LNHDA, CDR2 SQIVND, per germline (reference sequence). The CDR3 spans 15 residues. With 7 bases clipped from V and 5 bases from J, the junction kept 11 bases outside the gene matches. CDR3 DNA (partial): TGTGCCAGTACTAAAGCACAGGGGAGCGATCAGCCC. Protein sequence: CASTKAQGSDQP. From start to end, the CDR3 is CASTKAQGSDQPQHF.